The 17 T cell receptor beta chains given below trace back to one sample, sequenced in a study of response to subunit inactivated influenza vaccine. MiXCR was run by TCRdb on the RT-PCR reads, yielding one entry per CDR3 protein. The repertoire consists of fewer than 250,000 distinct CDR3 sequences, with about an eighth occurring once and the leading ten covering approximately 27%. The sequencing used CD8+ T cells sorted from PBMCs, collected more than 4 days after vaccination. These receptors came from a man over 45 who received an inactivated influenza vaccine.

This clonotype came up a few times. The chain has TRBV28 and TRBJ2-5; tentative D call: TRBD2 (7 bases). The CDR3 consists of 18 residues. CDR1 and CDR2 (germline): MDHEN, SYDVKM. Trimming left V 3 bases short and J 4 bases short, with 24 bases between. In DNA, the CDR3 is TGTGCCAGCAGTTTGCCCCTCTCCTCCCCGGGGGGCAGAGAGACCCAGTACTTC. The encoded protein is CASSLPLSSPGGRETQYF.

As DNA, the CDR3 is TGTGCCAGCAGCTTACCTACTAGCGGATCCTACGAGCAGTACTTC. This encodes CASSLPTSGSYEQYF. The chain links TRBV11-2 to TRBJ2-7; 8 bases are shared with TRBD2. V dropped 2 bases and J dropped 1; count of bases not matched to a gene: 4. Per the germline V gene, CDR1 is SGHAT and CDR2 is FQNNGV. The CDR3 length is 15 residues.

In this sample, this clonotype turned up a few times. The chain joins TRBV2 to TRBJ2-2; TRBD2 is a possible D gene (6 bases). Looked up from germline, CDR1 is SNHLY and CDR2 is FYNNEI. V lost 7 bases to trimming and J lost 1 base, with 10 bases between them. CDR3 length equals 14 residues. CDR3 nucleotide sequence: TGTGCCAGCACCGGGGGAGAGAACACCGGGGAGCTGTTTTTT. This gives the protein CASTGGENTGELFF. Full variable domain (outside the CDR3, taken from reference TRBV2 and TRBJ2-2): EPEVTQTPSHQVTQMGQEVILRCVPISNHLYFYWYRQILGQKVEFLVSFYNNEISEKSEIFDDQFSVERPDGSNFTLKIRSTKLEDSAMYFCASTGGENTGELFFGEGSRLTVL.

This chain uses TRBV10-3 with TRBJ1-1; a possible D gene is TRBD1 (5 bases). Trimming removed 0 bases at V and 2 bases at J, with 13 bases between. The CDR3 is 16 residues long. The germline gives CDR1 ENHRY, CDR2 SYGVKD. This chain's CDR3 is CAISESVRGQNTEAFF. The DNA for the CDR3 is TGTGCCATCAGTGAGTCGGTGAGGGGCCAAAACACTGAAGCTTTCTTT.

V gene TRBV7-9 combines with J gene TRBJ1-2, with D uncertain. Trimming stripped 1 base from V and 7 bases from J, with 7 bases between. The CDR3 consists of 12 residues. Germline-derived CDR1 and CDR2 are SEHNR and FQNEAQ (reference sequence). DNA of the CDR3: TGTGCCAGCAGCTTAGAAGGCCCTGGCTACACCTTC. It encodes CASSLEGPGYTF.

V and J are TRBV10-1 and TRBJ1-1; D perhaps matches TRBD1 (5 bases). The CDR3 contains 13 residues. The V gene lost 3 bases and the J gene lost 6 bases, with 11 bases spanning the gap. From germline, CDR1 is WNHNN and CDR2 SYGVQD (reference sequence). The CDR3 protein is CASSDFPGAEAFF. CDR3 coding DNA: TGCGCCAGCAGTGACTTTCCGGGGGCTGAAGCTTTCTTT.

This clonotype was observed a few times. The chain combines TRBV12-3 or TRBV12-4 with TRBJ2-1, with D hard to call. This CDR3 spans 14 amino acids. Trimming pared 1 base from V and 0 bases from J, leaving 4 bases between. CDR3 bases: TGTGCCAGCAGTTTAGGGCACTCCTACAATGAGCAGTTCTTC. It codes for CASSLGHSYNEQFF.

This clonotype came up a few times. This chain joins TRBV12-3 or TRBV12-4 and TRBJ2-1, with 11 bases aligning to TRBD2. The CDR3 runs 15 residues. The J segment lost 2 bases and the V segment lost 4 bases, leaving 1 base of the junction unmatched. CDR3 amino acids: CASSSSGGPYNEQFF. The CDR3 DNA is TGTGCCAGCAGTTCTAGCGGGGGGCCCTACAATGAGCAGTTCTTC.

The rearrangement joins TRBV20-1 to TRBJ2-3; D gene unclear. Looked up from germline, CDR1 is DFQATT and CDR2 is SNEGSKA (reference sequence). The germline V and J ends were trimmed by 6 bases and 6 bases, with 10 bases remaining between them. The CDR3 loop spans 11 amino acids. CDR3 sequence (DNA): TGCAGTGCCTTATACTCGGATACGCAGTATTTT. This codes for CSALYSDTQYF.

This clonotype was seen only a few times. The gene calls are TRBV12-3 or TRBV12-4 and TRBJ2-7; 7 nucleotides align to TRBD2. The V gene end was trimmed by 5 bases and the J gene end by 2 bases; junction bases not matched to a gene: 12. The CDR3 spans 16 residues. Here the CDR3 DNA reads TGTGCCAGCAGTCGTCTTTGGGGGGAGGGTACCTACGAGCAGTACTTC. The encoded protein is CASSRLWGEGTYEQYF.

This chain links TRBV7-9 with TRBJ2-5, with D possibly being TRBD2 (6 bases). This CDR3 is 16 amino acids long. V gave up 5 bases and J gave up 1 base, with 17 bases separating them. Germline V gives CDR1 SEHNR, CDR2 FQNEAQ (reference sequence). CDR3 sequence (DNA): TGTGCCAGCAGCCGCCGGGGGACGGGGCCCCAAGAGACCCAGTACTTC. Translated, it gives CASSRRGTGPQETQYF.

This clonotype was seen more than once but under ten times. This chain links TRBV3-1 with TRBJ2-7, with D unclear. Looked up from germline, CDR1 is LGHDT and CDR2 is YNNKEL (reference sequence). This CDR3 contains 17 residues. V was pared by 0 bases and J by 0 bases, with 15 bases between. The CDR3 DNA sequence: TGTGCCAGCAGCCAAGATCTGAGTTTATTTAGCTCCTACGAGCAGTACTTC. Its protein product is CASSQDLSLFSSYEQYF.

This chain joins TRBV29-1 and TRBJ2-1; D ambiguous. The length of the CDR3 is 12 residues. The ends were cut back, 7 bases at V and 6 bases at J, with 13 bases in the middle. CDR1 and CDR2 from the germline V gene are SQVTM and ANQGSEA. The CDR3 DNA reads as TGCAGCGCCAAGGGCGACCGCAATGAGCAGTTCTTC. Translated, it gives CSAKGDRNEQFF.

The gene calls are TRBV10-3 and TRBJ1-1; possible D gene TRBD1, 6 bases. This CDR3 region has 16 residues. CDR1 is ENHRY, CDR2 SYGVKD, per germline. V shed 4 bases and J shed 6 bases, with 21 bases lying between them. The chain's CDR3 is CAISGPATGREAEAFF. The CDR3 region has the DNA TGTGCCATCAGTGGTCCCGCGACAGGACGGGAGGCTGAAGCTTTCTTT.

In this sample, this clonotype turned up a few times. The chain is built from TRBV29-1 and TRBJ2-3; 9 bases match TRBD2. Germline CDR1 SQVTM, CDR2 ANQGSEA. V shed 7 bases, J shed 2 bases, and the junction held 4 bases outside the gene matches. CDR3 size: 13 residues. CDR3 protein: CSAVAGVTDTQYF. As DNA, the CDR3 is TGCAGCGCGGTAGCGGGGGTCACAGATACGCAGTATTTT.

The chain joins TRBV11-3 to TRBJ2-7, with D perhaps matching TRBD1 (6 bases). V gave up 5 bases and J gave up 0 bases, with 14 bases separating them. CDR3 length equals 15 residues. CDR1 is SGHNT and CDR2 is YENEEA in the germline V gene. The CDR3 region is CASSPRQVPSYEQYF. Written as DNA, the CDR3 is TGTGCCAGCAGCCCCAGACAGGTCCCCTCCTACGAGCAGTACTTC.

This clonotype was observed a few times. This chain connects TRBV6-2 or TRBV6-3 to TRBJ2-7, with 10 bases matching TRBD2. CDR3 length: 20 amino acids. The V gene's germline CDR1 is MNHEY and CDR2 SVGEGT. The trim removed 1 base at V and 3 bases at J, leaving 18 bases unmatched. The CDR3 reads CASSYFGFSSGRTSGYEQYF. The CDR3 DNA follows: TGTGCCAGCAGTTACTTCGGGTTTTCCAGCGGGCGGACTAGCGGCTACGAGCAGTACTTC.